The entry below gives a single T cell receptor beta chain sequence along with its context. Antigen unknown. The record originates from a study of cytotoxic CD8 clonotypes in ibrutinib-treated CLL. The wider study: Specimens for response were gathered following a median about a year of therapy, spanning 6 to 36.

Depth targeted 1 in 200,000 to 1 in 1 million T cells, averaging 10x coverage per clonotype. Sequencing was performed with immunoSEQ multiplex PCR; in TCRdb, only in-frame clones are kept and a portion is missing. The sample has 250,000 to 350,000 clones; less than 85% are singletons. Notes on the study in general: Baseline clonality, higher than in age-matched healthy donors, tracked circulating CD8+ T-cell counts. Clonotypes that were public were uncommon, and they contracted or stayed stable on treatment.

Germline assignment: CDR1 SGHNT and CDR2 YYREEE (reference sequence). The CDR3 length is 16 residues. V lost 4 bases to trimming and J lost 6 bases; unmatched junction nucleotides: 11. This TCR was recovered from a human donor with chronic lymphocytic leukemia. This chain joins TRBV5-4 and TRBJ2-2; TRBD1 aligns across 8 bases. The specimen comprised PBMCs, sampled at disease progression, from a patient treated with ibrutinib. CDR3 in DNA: TGTGCCAGCAGCCGCGGACAGGGTAAAGGGGCCGGGGAGCTGTTTTTT. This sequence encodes CASSRGQGKGAGELFF. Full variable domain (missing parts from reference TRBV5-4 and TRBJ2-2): ETGVTQSPTHLIKTRGQQVTLRCSSQSGHNTVSWYQQALGQGPQFIFQYYREEENGRGNFPPRFSGLQFPNYSSELNVNALELDDSALYLCASSRGQGKGAGELFFGEGSRLTVL.